The 22 T cell receptor beta chains below come from one sample, sequenced in a study of cytomegalovirus exposure and HLA in healthy donors. Both 60 Vbeta primers and 13 Jbeta primers went into the PCR. Method: immunoSEQ multiplex PCR; TCRdb's copy keeps in-frame clones and lacks some. The table lists some 110,000 clones, 10% of them singletons. The sample consisted of PBMCs. The receptor source for this set is a man in his forties in good health and CMV-seropositive.

V and J are TRBV14 and TRBJ2-7, with D perhaps matching TRBD1 (6 bases). V dropped 4 bases and J dropped 0 bases, with 10 bases sitting between them. This CDR3 comprises 14 residues. The V gene's germline CDR1 is SGHDN and CDR2 FVKESK. The CDR3 loop reads CASSRTGNSYEQYF. CDR3 in DNA: TGTGCCAGCAGCCGCACAGGGAACTCCTACGAGCAGTACTTC.

This clone came up a few times. V usage is TRBV5-1 and J usage is TRBJ1-1; possible D gene TRBD1, 5 bases. The CDR3 length is 13 residues. Germline V gene data show CDR1 as SGHRS and CDR2 as YFSETQ. V was pared by 5 bases and J by 0 bases, with 8 bases between. The CDR3 DNA follows: TGCGCCAGCAGGACAGATATGAACACTGAAGCTTTCTTT. Amino acid sequence: CASRTDMNTEAFF.

The chain is built from TRBV29-1 and TRBJ1-5, with TRBD1 matching 7 bases. Trimming removed 5 bases from V and 2 bases from J; junction bases left unmatched: 3. CDR1 and CDR2 (germline): SQVTM, ANQGSEA. The CDR3 is made up of 13 amino acids. CDR3 protein: CSVRQGGNQPQHF. In DNA, the CDR3 is TGCAGCGTTCGACAGGGAGGCAATCAGCCCCAGCATTTT.

This chain connects TRBV12-5 to TRBJ1-5, with 7 positions matching TRBD1. The CDR3 loop spans 14 amino acids. The germline V gene has CDR1 LGHNT and CDR2 FRNRAP. The V and J ends lost 9 bases and 4 bases, in that order; junction bases with no gene match: 9. CDR3: CASGAGQPNQPQHF. The CDR3 nucleotides are TGTGCTAGCGGGGCGGGACAGCCGAATCAGCCCCAGCATTTT.

The chain uses TRBV7-2 and TRBJ2-1; D ambiguous. CDR1 and CDR2 (germline): SGHTA, FQGNSA. Trimming took 0 bases from V and 6 from J, leaving 6 bases between them. The CDR3 has 13 amino acids. The CDR3 reads CASSLAHGNEQFF. DNA for the CDR3: TGTGCCAGCAGCTTAGCGCACGGCAATGAGCAGTTCTTC.

The chain joins TRBV5-8 to TRBJ1-5; D not certain. CDR3 length equals 17 residues. Germline V gene sequence: CDR1 SGHTS, CDR2 YDEGEE. Deletions cut 4 bases from V and 1 base from J, with 18 bases between. The CDR3, as DNA: TGTGCCAGCAGCCCGGGCGTTCTCGGGAGAAGCAATCAGCCCCAGCATTTT. This sequence encodes CASSPGVLGRSNQPQHF.

CDR3: CASSLGGSGELFF. The CDR3 DNA is TGTGCCAGCAGCTTGGGGGGTAGCGGGGAGCTGTTTTTT. The chain has TRBV7-2 and TRBJ2-2; D perhaps matches TRBD2 (6 bases). CDR3 size: 13 residues. V was shortened by 3 bases and J by 7 bases, with 9 bases between the two germline ends. Germline-derived CDR1 and CDR2 are SGHTA and FQGNSA. The full variable domain, its missing parts supplied by reference TRBV7-2 and TRBJ2-2, is GAGVSQSPSNKVTEKGKDVELRCDPISGHTALYWYRQSLGQGLEFLIYFQGNSAPDKSGLPSDRFSAERTGGSVSTLTIQRTQQEDSAVYLCASSLGGSGELFFGEGSRLTVL.

CDR3 residues: CASSGGTVVGYEQYF. CDR3 nucleotides: TGTGCCAGCAGTGGGGGGACAGTGGTTGGATACGAGCAGTACTTC. The J gene is TRBJ2-7, the V gene TRBV28, with D maybe TRBD1 (7 bases). CDR1 MDHEN and CDR2 SYDVKM come from the germline V gene. The V end lost 5 bases, the J end lost 4 bases, and 18 bases lay between the germline ends. CDR3 length: 15 residues. The complete variable domain, with remaining parts taken from reference TRBV28 and TRBJ2-7, reads DVKVTQSSRYLVKRTGEKVFLECVQDMDHENMFWYRQDPGLGLRLIYFSYDVKMKEKGDIPEGYSVSREKKERFSLILESASTNQTSMYLCASSGGTVVGYEQYFGPGTRLTVT.

This clone was picked up a small number of times. This chain joins TRBV19 and TRBJ2-7, with a tentative D call TRBD1 (6 bases). The CDR3 is 14 amino acids. Per the germline V gene, CDR1 is LNHDA and CDR2 is SQIVND (reference sequence). Trimming shortened V by 2 bases and J by 3 bases, and 11 bases separated the two germline ends. CDR3 loop: CASSITGNDYEQYF. The CDR3, as DNA: TGTGCCAGTAGTATAACAGGGAATGACTACGAGCAGTACTTC.

V gene TRBV18 combines with J gene TRBJ2-1; 7 bases are shared with TRBD2. Germline CDR1 reads KGHSH; CDR2 reads LQKENI. The junction had 8 bases not matched to a gene; V was cut back by 3 bases and J by 6 bases. The CDR3 is 15 amino acids. The CDR3 region has the DNA TGTGCCAGCTCACCCGGGACTACAACAACCAATGAGCAGTTCTTC. It encodes CASSPGTTTTNEQFF.

This chain uses TRBV7-2 with TRBJ2-1, with 9 bases aligning to TRBD1. The germline V gene has CDR1 SGHTA and CDR2 FQGNSA. The length of the CDR3 is 15 residues. After removal of 4 bases from V and 2 bases from J, the junction contained 3 bases not matched to a gene. CDR3 residues: CASSSGQGTYNEQFF. CDR3 nucleotides: TGTGCCAGCAGCTCGGGACAGGGCACCTACAATGAGCAGTTCTTC.

This clone was seen more than once but under ten times. The chain couples TRBV29-1 to TRBJ2-2; no firm D call. This CDR3 has 12 amino acids. V dropped 4 bases and J dropped 1 base, with 4 bases sitting between them. CDR1 and CDR2 (germline): SQVTM, ANQGSEA. DNA of the CDR3: TGCAGCGTTGGCGGGAACACCGGGGAGCTGTTTTTT. Translated: CSVGGNTGELFF.

This chain connects TRBV10-3 to TRBJ2-6; D uncertain. The V and J ends lost 7 bases and 4 bases respectively, with 17 bases between them. Germline assignment: CDR1 ENHRY and CDR2 SYGVKD. The CDR3 loop spans 16 amino acids. The CDR3 region has the DNA TGTGCCATCACAAAGTCAGGTGGGTCCGGGGCCAACGTCCTGACTTTC. Translating it yields CAITKSGGSGANVLTF.

The sample holds a few counts of this clone. This chain links TRBV9 with TRBJ2-6; the match to TRBD1 covers 8 bases. The CDR3 loop spans 16 amino acids. The germline V gene encodes CDR1 SGDLS and CDR2 YYNGEE. V was clipped by 6 bases and J by 0 bases; unmatched bases: 5. The CDR3 DNA reads as TGTGCCAGCACCGCAGGGGGCGTCTCTGGGGCCAACGTCCTGACTTTC. This gives the protein CASTAGGVSGANVLTF.

CDR3 sequence reads: CASSQELSGPLGGEQFF. CDR3 in DNA: TGTGCCAGCAGCCAAGAACTCTCAGGACCCCTGGGGGGTGAGCAGTTCTTC. This chain joins TRBV4-2 and TRBJ2-1; D is possibly TRBD2 (6 bases). This CDR3 comprises 17 residues. Trimming cost V 0 bases and J 9 bases, with 21 bases left between them. Germline CDR1 and CDR2: LGHNA and YNFKEQ.

This clone was picked up a small number of times. The chain uses TRBV27 and TRBJ2-1; maybe TRBD2 (5 bases). The CDR3 totals 16 residues. V lost 5 bases, J lost 0 bases, and 14 bases lay in between. The V gene's germline CDR1 is MNHEY and CDR2 SMNVEV (reference sequence). The CDR3, as DNA: TGTGCCAGCAGTCGAGGTATAGGGAGCTCCTACAATGAGCAGTTCTTC. Residues: CASSRGIGSSYNEQFF.

J is TRBJ2-7 and V is TRBV5-1; perhaps TRBD2 as D (5 bases). Per germline, CDR1 SGHRS and CDR2 YFSETQ. V was cut by 3 bases and J by 4 bases, with 17 bases left in between. This CDR3 has 15 amino acids. The chain's CDR3 is CASSSVSEVPYEQYF. In DNA form, the CDR3 reads TGCGCCAGCAGCTCGGTTTCGGAGGTTCCATACGAGCAGTACTTC.

V gene TRBV18 combines with J gene TRBJ2-7; 13 nucleotides align to TRBD2. The trim removed 6 bases at V and 4 bases at J, leaving 12 bases unmatched. The CDR3 runs 17 residues. CDR1 and CDR2 from the germline V gene are KGHSH and LQKENI. In DNA form, the CDR3 reads TGTGCCAGCTCCCCAAACGGGACTAGCGGGAAGCGGTACGAGCAGTACTTC. Translating gives CASSPNGTSGKRYEQYF.

CDR3 loop: CASREEGLGSTDTQYF. The CDR3 DNA sequence: TGTGCCAGCAGGGAAGAGGGCCTGGGGAGCACAGATACGCAGTATTTT. The V and J genes are TRBV7-6 and TRBJ2-3, with a weak D call TRBD2 (5 bases). V was pared by 6 bases and J by 0 bases, with 16 bases between. This CDR3 is 16 amino acids long. The V gene's germline CDR1 is SGHVS and CDR2 FNYEAQ. Variable domain in full (rest from reference TRBV7-6 and TRBJ2-3): GAGVSQSPRYKVTKRGQDVALRCDPISGHVSLYWYRQALGQGPEFLTYFNYEAQQDKSGLPNDRFSAERPEGSISTLTIQRTEQRDSAMYRCASREEGLGSTDTQYFGPGTRLTVL.

This clone was counted only a few times. V usage is TRBV6-5 and J usage is TRBJ2-7; possibly TRBD2 for D (6 bases). In germline, CDR1 is MNHEY, CDR2 SVGAGI. With 0 bases removed from V and 2 bases from J, the gap between germline ends came to 14 bases. The CDR3 runs to 16 residues. CDR3 coding DNA: TGTGCCAGCAGTTACTCGATTGGGCGGGAAACCTACGAGCAGTACTTC. Translated: CASSYSIGRETYEQYF.

This sequence joins TRBV2 and TRBJ2-1; 8 bases match TRBD2. The CDR3 spans 16 residues. Per the germline V gene, CDR1 is SNHLY and CDR2 is FYNNEI. Germline trimming cut 5 bases from V and 0 bases from J; bases unmatched to any gene: 6. CDR3 bases: TGTGCCAGCAGTCGGGGCGGGACTAGCTCCTACAATGAGCAGTTCTTC. Its protein product is CASSRGGTSSYNEQFF.

The chain links TRBV9 to TRBJ2-7; TRBD1 agrees at 9 bases. J gave up 2 bases and V 4 bases, and 7 bases lay outside the gene matches. Germline-derived CDR1 and CDR2 are SGDLS and YYNGEE. The CDR3 has 15 residues. CDR3 in DNA: TGTGCCAGCAGCCCTGGGACAGGGACGACCTACGAGCAGTACTTC. Protein: CASSPGTGTTYEQYF.